This T cell receptor (beta chain) was profiled in a study of blood T cell repertoires in COVID-19. For the study at large: Collection of acute and convalescent COVID-19 samples took place in the United States, Italy and Spain.

This clone came up once. The authors' processing: Using reference gene primer amplification, nucleated cell counts were estimated. Assay used: immunoSEQ multiplex PCR; TCRdb lists only in-frame clones, some missing. The V and J calls and clone size are taken from that table; D and trimming were inferred from the DNA. This sample yields fewer than 200,000 clones, of which approximately 90% are seen a single time; around 2.1% belongs to the top ten. V shed 4 bases and J 1 base; nucleotides not matched to a gene: 7. Germline V gene sequence: CDR1 SGDLS, CDR2 YYNGEE. The CDR3 spans 15 residues. The specimen was peripheral blood. The origin of this receptor is a man in his fifties or sixties who had recovered from COVID-19. The chain uses TRBV9 and TRBJ1-1, with 7 bases that match TRBD1. CDR3 amino acids: CASSYRGGTNTEAFF. The CDR3 nucleotides read TGTGCCAGCAGCTACAGAGGGGGCACGAACACTGAAGCTTTCTTT. The full variable domain, with the rest looked up from reference TRBV9 and TRBJ1-1, is DSGVTQTPKHLITATGQRVTLRCSPRSGDLSVYWYQQSLDQGLQFLIQYYNGEERAKGNILERFSAQQFPDLHSELNLSSLELGDSALYFCASSYRGGTNTEAFFGQGTRLTVV.